This entry concerns a single T cell receptor beta chain. The CDR3 contains 14 residues. Trimming removed 1 base from V and 4 bases from J, with 13 bases in between. CDR1 GTSNPN and CDR2 SVGIG come from the germline V gene (reference sequence). TCRdb's table, derived via immunoSEQ multiplex PCR, lists solely in-frame clones and lacks some. The table has 60,000 to 80,000 clones, 85% seen once. This entry comes from a study of T cell responses to AZD1222 COVID-19 vaccine. The receptor's source is an adult in good health. This chain connects TRBV30 to TRBJ2-5, with unresolved D. Here the sequenced sample was peripheral blood, taken on day 0 of AZD1222 vaccination. As DNA, the CDR3 is TGTGCCTGGAGTGAACCCAACCCGGGAGAGACCCAGTACTTC. This codes for CAWSEPNPGETQYF.